This T cell receptor (beta chain) derives from a study of blood T cell repertoires in COVID-19. Study at large: Samples representing acute and convalescent COVID-19 were sourced from the United States, Italy and Spain. Sources were T cells, B-cell-depleted T cells, or PBMCs; the material itself was cDNA or gDNA.

Germline assignment: CDR1 MNHEY and CDR2 SVGEGT. CDR3 length: 16 amino acids. V was pared by 2 bases and J by 6 bases, with 16 bases between. In the authors' methods: Reference gene primer amplification gave estimated nucleated cell counts. The table came from immunoSEQ multiplex PCR; TCRdb's copy has only in-frame clones and leaves some out. That table is the source of V, J and clone size, and D and trimming were worked out from the DNA. Of over 150,000 clones in the sample, approximately 80% were seen once. Sequencing was done on a sample of peripheral blood. The sequence came from a human donor in a cohort sampled during active COVID-19. The J gene is TRBJ2-2, the V gene TRBV6-2 or TRBV6-3, with D perhaps TRBD2 (5 bases). Here the CDR3 reads CASSYTREGRAGELFF. The DNA of the CDR3 is TGTGCCAGCAGTTACACCCGGGAAGGTCGGGCCGGGGAGCTGTTTTTT.